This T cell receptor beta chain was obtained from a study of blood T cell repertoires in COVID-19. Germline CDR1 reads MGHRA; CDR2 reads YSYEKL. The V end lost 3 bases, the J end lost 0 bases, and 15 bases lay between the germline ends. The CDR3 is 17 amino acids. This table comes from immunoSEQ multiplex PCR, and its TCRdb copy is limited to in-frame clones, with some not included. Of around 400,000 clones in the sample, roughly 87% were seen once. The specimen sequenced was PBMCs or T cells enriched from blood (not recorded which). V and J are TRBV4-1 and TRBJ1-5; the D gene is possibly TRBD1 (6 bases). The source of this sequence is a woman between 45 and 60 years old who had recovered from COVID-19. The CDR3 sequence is CASSQATGYDSNQPQHF. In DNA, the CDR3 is TGCGCCAGCAGCCAGGCAACAGGGTACGATAGCAATCAGCCCCAGCATTTT.